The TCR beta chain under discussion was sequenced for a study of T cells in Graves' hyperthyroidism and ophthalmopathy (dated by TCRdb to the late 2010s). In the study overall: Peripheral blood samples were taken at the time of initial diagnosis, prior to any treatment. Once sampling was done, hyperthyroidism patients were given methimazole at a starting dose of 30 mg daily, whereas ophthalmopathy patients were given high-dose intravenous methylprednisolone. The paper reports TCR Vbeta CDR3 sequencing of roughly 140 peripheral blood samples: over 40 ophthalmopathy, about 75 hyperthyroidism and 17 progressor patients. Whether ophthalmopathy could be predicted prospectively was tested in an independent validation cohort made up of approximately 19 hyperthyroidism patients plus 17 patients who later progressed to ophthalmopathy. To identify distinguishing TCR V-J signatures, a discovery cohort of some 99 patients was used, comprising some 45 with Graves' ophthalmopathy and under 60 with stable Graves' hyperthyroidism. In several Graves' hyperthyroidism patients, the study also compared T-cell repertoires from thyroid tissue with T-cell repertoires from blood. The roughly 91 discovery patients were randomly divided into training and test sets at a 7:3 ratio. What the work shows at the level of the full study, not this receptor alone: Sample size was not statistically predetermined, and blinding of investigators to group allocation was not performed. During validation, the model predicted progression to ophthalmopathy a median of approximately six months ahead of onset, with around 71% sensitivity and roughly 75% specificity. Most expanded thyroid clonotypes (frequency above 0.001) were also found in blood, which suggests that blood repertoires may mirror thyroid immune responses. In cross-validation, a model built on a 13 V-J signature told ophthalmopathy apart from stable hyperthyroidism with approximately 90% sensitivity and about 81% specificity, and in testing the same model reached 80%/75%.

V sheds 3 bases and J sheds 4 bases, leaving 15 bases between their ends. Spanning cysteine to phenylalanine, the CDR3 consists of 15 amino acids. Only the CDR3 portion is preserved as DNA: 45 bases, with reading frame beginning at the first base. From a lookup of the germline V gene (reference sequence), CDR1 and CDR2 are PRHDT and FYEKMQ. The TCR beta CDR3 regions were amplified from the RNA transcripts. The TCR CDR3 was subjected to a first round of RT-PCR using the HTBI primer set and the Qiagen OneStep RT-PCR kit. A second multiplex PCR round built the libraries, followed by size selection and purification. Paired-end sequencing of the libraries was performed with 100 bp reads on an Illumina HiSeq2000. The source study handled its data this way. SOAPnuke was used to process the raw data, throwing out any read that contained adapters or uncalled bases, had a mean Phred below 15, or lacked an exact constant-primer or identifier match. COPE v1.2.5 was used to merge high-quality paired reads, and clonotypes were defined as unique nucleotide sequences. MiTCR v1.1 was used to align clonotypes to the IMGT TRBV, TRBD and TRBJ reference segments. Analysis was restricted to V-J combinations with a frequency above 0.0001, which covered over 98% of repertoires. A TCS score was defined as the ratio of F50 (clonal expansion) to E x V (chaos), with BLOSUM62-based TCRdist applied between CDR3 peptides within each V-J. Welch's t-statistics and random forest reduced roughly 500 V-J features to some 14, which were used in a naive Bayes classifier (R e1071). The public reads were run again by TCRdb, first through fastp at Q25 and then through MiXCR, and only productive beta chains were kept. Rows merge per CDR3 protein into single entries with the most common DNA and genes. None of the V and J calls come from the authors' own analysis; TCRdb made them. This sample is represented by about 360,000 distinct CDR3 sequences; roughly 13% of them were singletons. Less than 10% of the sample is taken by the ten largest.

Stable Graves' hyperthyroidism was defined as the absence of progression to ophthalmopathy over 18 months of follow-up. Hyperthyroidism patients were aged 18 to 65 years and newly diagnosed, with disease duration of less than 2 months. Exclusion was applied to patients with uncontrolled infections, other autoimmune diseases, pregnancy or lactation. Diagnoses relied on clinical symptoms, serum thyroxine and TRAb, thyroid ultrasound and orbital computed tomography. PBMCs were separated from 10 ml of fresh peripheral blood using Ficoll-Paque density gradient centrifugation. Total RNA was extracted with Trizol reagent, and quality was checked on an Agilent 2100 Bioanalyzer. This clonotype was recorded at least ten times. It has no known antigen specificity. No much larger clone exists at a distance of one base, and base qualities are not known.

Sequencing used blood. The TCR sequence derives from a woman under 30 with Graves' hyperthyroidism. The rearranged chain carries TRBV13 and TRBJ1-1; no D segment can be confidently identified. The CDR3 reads CASSFPSRTGTEAFF. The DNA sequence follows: TGTGCCAGCAGCTTCCCGTCCAGGACTGGCACTGAAGCTTTCTTT.